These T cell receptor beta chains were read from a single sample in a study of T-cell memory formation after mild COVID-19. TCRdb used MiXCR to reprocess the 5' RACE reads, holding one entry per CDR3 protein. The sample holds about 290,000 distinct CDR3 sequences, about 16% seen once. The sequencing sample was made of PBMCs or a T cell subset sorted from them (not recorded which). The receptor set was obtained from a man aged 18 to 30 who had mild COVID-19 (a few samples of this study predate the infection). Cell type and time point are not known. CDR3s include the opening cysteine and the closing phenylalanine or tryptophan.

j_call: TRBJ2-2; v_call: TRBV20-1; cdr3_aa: CSARVGGVTGELFF
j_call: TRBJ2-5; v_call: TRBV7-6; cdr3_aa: CASSSWGGTQYF
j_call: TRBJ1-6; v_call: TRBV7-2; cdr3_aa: CASSNLRTGVYSPLHF
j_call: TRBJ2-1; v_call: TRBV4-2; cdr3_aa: CASSQSAGTRAYNEQFF
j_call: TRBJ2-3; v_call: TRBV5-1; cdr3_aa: CASSFWGQSTDTQYF
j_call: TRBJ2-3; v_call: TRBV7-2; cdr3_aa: CASSAELAGGHATDTQYF
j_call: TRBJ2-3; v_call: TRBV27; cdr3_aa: CASSHRLLAGSTDTQYF
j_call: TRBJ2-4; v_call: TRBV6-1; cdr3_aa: CASRGLLSGAYYIQYF
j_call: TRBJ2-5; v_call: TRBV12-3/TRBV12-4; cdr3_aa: CASSLAHRTQETQYF
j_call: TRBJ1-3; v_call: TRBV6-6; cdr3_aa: CASSYSGGNTIYF
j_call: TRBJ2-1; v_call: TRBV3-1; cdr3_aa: CASSQVSGVEQFF
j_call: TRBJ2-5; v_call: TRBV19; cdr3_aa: CASSIQHQETQYF
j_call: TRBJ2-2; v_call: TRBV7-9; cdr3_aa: CASIGTSGSWELFF
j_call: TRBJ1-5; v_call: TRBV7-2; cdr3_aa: CASSLAENRGDQPQHF
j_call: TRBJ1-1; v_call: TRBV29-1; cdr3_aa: CSVEGQSGRAFF
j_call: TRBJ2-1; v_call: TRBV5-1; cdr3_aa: CASSLATQRGNEQFF
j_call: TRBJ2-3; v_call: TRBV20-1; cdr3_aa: CSALSGGNTDTQYF
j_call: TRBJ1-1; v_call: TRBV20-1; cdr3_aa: CSAEGSLNTEAFF
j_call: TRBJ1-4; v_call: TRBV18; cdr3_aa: CASSPGITGGKIDEKLFF
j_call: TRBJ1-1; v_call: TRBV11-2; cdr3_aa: CASSYRPWPAFF
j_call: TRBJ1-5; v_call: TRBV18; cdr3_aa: CASSPKEGNQPQHF
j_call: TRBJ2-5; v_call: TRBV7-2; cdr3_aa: CASSFRGTQQETQYF
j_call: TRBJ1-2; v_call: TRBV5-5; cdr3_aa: CASSLMRELDGYTF
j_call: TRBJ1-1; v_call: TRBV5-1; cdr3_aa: CASSEGRTEAFF
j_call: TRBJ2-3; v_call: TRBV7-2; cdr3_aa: CASSPSGRTRYF
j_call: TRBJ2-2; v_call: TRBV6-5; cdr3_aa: CASSYSSRGQGNTGELFF
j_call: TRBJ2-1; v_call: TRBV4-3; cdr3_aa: CASSQDPLRGGGNEQFF
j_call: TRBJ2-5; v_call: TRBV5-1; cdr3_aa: CASSLGFRLGGETQYF
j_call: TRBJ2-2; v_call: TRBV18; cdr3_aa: CASSPRLENTGELFF
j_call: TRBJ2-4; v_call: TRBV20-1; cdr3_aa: CSARVDSASRNIQYF
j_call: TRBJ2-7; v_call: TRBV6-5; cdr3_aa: CASSHRGLSSYEQYF
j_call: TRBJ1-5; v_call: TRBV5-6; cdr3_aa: CASSKTSGSNQPQHF